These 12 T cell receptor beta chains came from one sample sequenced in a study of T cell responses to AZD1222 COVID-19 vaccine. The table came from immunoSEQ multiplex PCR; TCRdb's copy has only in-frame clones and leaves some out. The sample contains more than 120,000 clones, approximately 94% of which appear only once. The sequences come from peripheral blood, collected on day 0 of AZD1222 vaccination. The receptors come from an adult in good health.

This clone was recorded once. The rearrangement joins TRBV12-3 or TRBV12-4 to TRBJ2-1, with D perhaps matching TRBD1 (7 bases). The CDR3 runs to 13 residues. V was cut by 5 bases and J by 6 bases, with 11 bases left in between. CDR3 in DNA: TGTGCCAGCAGTAACAGGGGAGGCAATGAGCAGTTCTTC. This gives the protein CASSNRGGNEQFF.

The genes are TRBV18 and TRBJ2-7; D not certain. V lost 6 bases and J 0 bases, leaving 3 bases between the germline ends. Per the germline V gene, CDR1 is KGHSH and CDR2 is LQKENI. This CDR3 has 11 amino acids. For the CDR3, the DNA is TGTGCCAGCTCGAGCTCCTACGAGCAGTACTTC. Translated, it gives CASSSSYEQYF.

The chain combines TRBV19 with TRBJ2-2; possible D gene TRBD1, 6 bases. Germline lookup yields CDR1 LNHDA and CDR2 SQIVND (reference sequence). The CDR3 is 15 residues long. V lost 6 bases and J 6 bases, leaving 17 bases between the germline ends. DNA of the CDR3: TGTGCCAGTAGGCCCCCCAGGGGAGAGGCCGGGGAGCTGTTTTTT. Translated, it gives CASRPPRGEAGELFF.

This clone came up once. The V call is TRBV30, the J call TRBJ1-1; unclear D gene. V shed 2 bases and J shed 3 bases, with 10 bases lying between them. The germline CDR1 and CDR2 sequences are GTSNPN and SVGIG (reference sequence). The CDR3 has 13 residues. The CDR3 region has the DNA TGTGCCTGGAGTCGAATGGAAGACACTGAAGCTTTCTTT. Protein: CAWSRMEDTEAFF.

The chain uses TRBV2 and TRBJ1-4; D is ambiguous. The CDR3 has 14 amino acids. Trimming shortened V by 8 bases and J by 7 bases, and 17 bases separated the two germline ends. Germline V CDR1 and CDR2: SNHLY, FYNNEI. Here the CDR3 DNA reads TGTGCCAGCCGGGAGATGGCTACGGGTGAAAAACTGTTTTTT. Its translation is CASREMATGEKLFF.

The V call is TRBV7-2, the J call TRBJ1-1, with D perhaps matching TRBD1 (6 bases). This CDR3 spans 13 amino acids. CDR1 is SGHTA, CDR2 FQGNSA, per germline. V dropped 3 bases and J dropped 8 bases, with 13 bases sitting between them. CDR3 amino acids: CASSLGHLREAFF. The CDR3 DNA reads TGTGCCAGCAGCTTGGGACACCTTAGGGAAGCTTTCTTT.

The CDR3 reads CASSWTPGTGIYEQYF. The CDR3 DNA is TGTGCCAGCAGCTGGACACCCGGGACAGGGATCTACGAGCAGTACTTC. This chain joins TRBV7-2 and TRBJ2-7; 9 bases are shared with TRBD1. The trim removed 4 bases at V and 3 bases at J, leaving 10 bases unmatched. The CDR3 is 16 amino acids. Per the germline V gene, CDR1 is SGHTA and CDR2 is FQGNSA.

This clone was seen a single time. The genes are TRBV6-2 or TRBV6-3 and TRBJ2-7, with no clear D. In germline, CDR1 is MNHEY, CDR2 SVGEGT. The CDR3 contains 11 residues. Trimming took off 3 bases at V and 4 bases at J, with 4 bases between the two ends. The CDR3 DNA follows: TGTGCCAGCAGTTATACTTACGAGCAGTACTTC. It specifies CASSYTYEQYF.

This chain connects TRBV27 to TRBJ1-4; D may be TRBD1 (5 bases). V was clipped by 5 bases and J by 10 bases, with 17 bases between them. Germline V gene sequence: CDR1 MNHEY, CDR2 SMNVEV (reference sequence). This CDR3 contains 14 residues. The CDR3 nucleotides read TGTGCCAGCAGTCAGCACGTTATTACAGGAAAACTGTTTTTT. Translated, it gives CASSQHVITGKLFF.

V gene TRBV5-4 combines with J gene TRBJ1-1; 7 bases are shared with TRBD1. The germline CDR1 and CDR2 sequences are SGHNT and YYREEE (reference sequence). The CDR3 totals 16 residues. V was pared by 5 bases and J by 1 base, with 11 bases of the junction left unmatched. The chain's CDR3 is CASRLGQIGGNTEAFF. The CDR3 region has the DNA TGTGCCAGCAGACTGGGACAGATCGGAGGGAACACTGAAGCTTTCTTT.

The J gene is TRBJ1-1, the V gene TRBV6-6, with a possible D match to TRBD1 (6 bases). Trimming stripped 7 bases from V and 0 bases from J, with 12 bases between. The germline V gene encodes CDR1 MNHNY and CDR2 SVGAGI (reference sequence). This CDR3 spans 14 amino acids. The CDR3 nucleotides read TGTGCCAGCACTTGGGACACTCTGAACACTGAAGCTTTCTTT. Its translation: CASTWDTLNTEAFF.

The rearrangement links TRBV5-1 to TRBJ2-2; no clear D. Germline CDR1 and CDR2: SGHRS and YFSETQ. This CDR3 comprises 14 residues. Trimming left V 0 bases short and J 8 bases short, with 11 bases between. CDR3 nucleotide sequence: TGCGCCAGCAGCTTGGACTCATCCACGGGGGAGCTGTTTTTT. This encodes CASSLDSSTGELFF.